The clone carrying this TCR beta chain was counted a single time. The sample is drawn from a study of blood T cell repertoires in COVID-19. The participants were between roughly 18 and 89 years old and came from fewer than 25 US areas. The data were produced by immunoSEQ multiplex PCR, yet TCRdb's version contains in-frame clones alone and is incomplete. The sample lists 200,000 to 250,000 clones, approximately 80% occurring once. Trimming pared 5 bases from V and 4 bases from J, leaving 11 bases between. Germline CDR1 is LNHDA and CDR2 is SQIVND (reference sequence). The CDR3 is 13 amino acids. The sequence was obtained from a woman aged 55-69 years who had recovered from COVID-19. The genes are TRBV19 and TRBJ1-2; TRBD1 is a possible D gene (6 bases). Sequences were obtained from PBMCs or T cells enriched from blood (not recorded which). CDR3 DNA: TGTGCCAGTAGTCTCGGACAGTTCTATGGCTACACCTTC. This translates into CASSLGQFYGYTF.